This T cell receptor beta chain was recorded in a study of blood T cell repertoires in COVID-19. Study-level background: Material from acute and convalescent COVID-19 was sourced from the United States, Italy and Spain. Sources were T cells, B-cell-depleted T cells, or PBMCs; the material itself was cDNA or gDNA.

Under the authors' procedure: Counts of nucleated cells, estimated from reference gene primer amplification, were obtained. Data came from immunoSEQ multiplex PCR; TCRdb stores just in-frame clones and leaves some out. Clonal size and the V and J genes are those of that table, whereas D and trimming came from the DNA. Among about 200,000 clones listed, 70% to 90% were seen once. This clone has just one count. The CDR3 consists of 15 residues. Germline CDR1 and CDR2: SGHTA and FQGNSA. The V gene end was trimmed by 2 bases and the J gene end by 5 bases; junction bases not matched to a gene: 8. The V gene is TRBV7-2, the J gene TRBJ1-1; 7 bases map to TRBD1. The source of this sequence is a man in his sixties with acute or convalescent COVID-19. The material sequenced was peripheral blood. In DNA, the CDR3 is TGTGCCAGCAGCTTATTTAGGGGGCGCGATACTGAAGCTTTCTTT. Protein product: CASSLFRGRDTEAFF.